What follows are 6 T cell receptor beta chains derived from one specimen sequenced in a study of blood T cell repertoires in COVID-19. The table came from immunoSEQ multiplex PCR; TCRdb's copy has only in-frame clones and leaves some out. The data contain about 120,000 clones, roughly three quarters of them singletons. Sequences were obtained from peripheral blood. These receptors were obtained from a human donor in a cohort sampled during active COVID-19.

This chain connects TRBV11-3 to TRBJ2-6; unclear D gene. Trimming cost V 1 base and J 0 bases, with 4 bases left between them. CDR3 length equals 15 residues. Germline V lookup: CDR1 SGHNT, CDR2 YENEEA. The CDR3 sequence is CASSLADSGANVLTF. For the CDR3, the DNA is TGTGCCAGCAGCTTAGCAGACTCTGGGGCCAACGTCCTGACTTTC.

The rearrangement uses TRBV7-6 and TRBJ1-1, with 9 positions matching TRBD1. Germline V CDR1 and CDR2: SGHVS, FNYEAQ. The V gene end was trimmed by 2 bases and the J gene end by 0 bases; junction bases not matched to a gene: 13. CDR3 length: 19 amino acids. The CDR3: CASSLLSDRGKGVNTEAFF. In nucleotides, the CDR3 is TGTGCCAGCAGCTTACTCTCAGACAGGGGGAAGGGGGTGAACACTGAAGCTTTCTTT. Full variable domain (rest looked up from reference TRBV7-6 and TRBJ1-1): GAGVSQSPRYKVTKRGQDVALRCDPISGHVSLYWYRQALGQGPEFLTYFNYEAQQDKSGLPNDRFSAERPEGSISTLTIQRTEQRDSAMYRCASSLLSDRGKGVNTEAFFGQGTRLTVV.

This rearrangement joins TRBV11-2 to TRBJ2-3; TRBD2 matches 8 bases. This CDR3 has 13 residues. The V segment lost 4 bases and the J segment 5 bases; nucleotides outside the gene matches: 2. CDR1 is SGHAT, CDR2 FQNNGV, per germline. In nucleotides, the CDR3 is TGTGCCAGCAGCTCCACTAGCGGAGATACGCAGTATTTT. As protein: CASSSTSGDTQYF.

The chain combines TRBV6-4 with TRBJ2-7; TRBD1 matches 10 bases. CDR3 length equals 14 residues. Germline CDR1 and CDR2: MRHNA and SNTAGT. The trim removed 6 bases at V and 6 bases at J, leaving 8 bases unmatched. CDR3 amino acids: CASRIGTGVCEQYF. The CDR3 DNA sequence: TGTGCCAGCAGAATCGGGACAGGGGTATGCGAGCAGTACTTC.

This clone was seen a handful of times. The V gene is TRBV6-5, the J gene TRBJ1-4; D gene unclear. Trimming shortened V by 4 bases and J by 11 bases, and 11 bases separated the two germline ends. The CDR3 totals 12 residues. The V gene's germline CDR1 is MNHEY and CDR2 SVGAGI. CDR3: CASSSADFKLFF. The CDR3 nucleotides are TGTGCCAGCAGTTCCGCAGACTTCAAACTGTTTTTT.

The rearrangement joins TRBV7-6 to TRBJ2-2; D might be TRBD2 (6 bases). The CDR3 is 18 residues long. Looked up from germline, CDR1 is SGHVS and CDR2 is FNYEAQ. V shed 0 bases and J shed 2 bases, with 16 bases lying between them. This CDR3 reads CASSLAGGILPNTGELFF. CDR3 in DNA: TGTGCCAGCAGCTTAGCGGGGGGAATTCTCCCTAACACCGGGGAGCTGTTTTTT. Full variable domain (missing parts from reference TRBV7-6 and TRBJ2-2): GAGVSQSPRYKVTKRGQDVALRCDPISGHVSLYWYRQALGQGPEFLTYFNYEAQQDKSGLPNDRFSAERPEGSISTLTIQRTEQRDSAMYRCASSLAGGILPNTGELFFGEGSRLTVL.